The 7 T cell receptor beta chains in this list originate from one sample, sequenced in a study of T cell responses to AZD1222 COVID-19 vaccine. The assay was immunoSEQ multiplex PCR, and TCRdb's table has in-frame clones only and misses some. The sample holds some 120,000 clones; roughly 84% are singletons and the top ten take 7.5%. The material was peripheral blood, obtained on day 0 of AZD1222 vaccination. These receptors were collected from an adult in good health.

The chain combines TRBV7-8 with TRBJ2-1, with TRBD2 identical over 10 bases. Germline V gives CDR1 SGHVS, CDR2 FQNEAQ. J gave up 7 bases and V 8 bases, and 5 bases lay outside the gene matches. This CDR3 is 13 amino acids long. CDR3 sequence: CASGGTSVNEQFF. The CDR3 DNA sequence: TGTGCCAGCGGAGGGACTAGCGTTAATGAGCAGTTCTTC.

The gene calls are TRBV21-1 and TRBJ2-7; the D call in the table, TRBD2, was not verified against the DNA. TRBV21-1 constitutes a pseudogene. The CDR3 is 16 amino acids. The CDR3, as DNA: TGTGCCAGCAGCTCCCGACTAGCGGGGGAGGGCTACGAGCAGTACTTC. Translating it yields CASSSRLAGEGYEQYF.

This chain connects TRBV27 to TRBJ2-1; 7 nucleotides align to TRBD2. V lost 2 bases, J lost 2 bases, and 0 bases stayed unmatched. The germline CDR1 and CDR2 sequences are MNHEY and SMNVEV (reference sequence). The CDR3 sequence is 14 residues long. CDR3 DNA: TGTGCCAGCAGTTTAGCGGGGGCCTACAATGAGCAGTTCTTC. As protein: CASSLAGAYNEQFF.

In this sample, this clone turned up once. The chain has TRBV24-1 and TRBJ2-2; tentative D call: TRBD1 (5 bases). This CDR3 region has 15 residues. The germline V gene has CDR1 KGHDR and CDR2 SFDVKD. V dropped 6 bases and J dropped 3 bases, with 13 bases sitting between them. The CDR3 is CATSKQEEDTGELFF. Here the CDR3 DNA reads TGTGCCACCAGTAAACAGGAAGAAGACACCGGGGAGCTGTTTTTT.

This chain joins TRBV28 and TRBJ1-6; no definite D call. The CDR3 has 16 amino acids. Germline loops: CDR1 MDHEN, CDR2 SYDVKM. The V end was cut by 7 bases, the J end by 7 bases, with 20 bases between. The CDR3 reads CASKVAEQVLNSPLHF. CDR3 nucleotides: TGTGCCAGCAAGGTGGCAGAACAAGTTTTAAATTCACCCCTCCACTTT.

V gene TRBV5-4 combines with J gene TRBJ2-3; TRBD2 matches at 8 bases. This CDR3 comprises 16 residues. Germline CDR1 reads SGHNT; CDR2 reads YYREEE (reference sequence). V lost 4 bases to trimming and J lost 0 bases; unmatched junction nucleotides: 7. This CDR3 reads CASSPSLAASTDTQYF. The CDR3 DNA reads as TGTGCCAGCAGCCCGTCACTAGCGGCTAGCACAGATACGCAGTATTTT.

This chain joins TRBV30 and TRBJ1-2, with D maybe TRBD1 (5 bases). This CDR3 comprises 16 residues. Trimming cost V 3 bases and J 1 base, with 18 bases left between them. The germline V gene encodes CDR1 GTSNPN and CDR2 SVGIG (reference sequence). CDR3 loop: CAWSPRRGLFNYGYTF. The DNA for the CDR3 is TGTGCCTGGAGCCCGAGGAGGGGCCTCTTTAACTATGGCTACACCTTC.